These T cell receptor beta chains were read from a single sample in a study of cytomegalovirus exposure and HLA in healthy donors. Using immunoSEQ multiplex PCR, the repertoire was profiled, and TCRdb retains in-frame clones only, with some absent. The table has 100,000 to 150,000 clones, roughly 8.6% seen once; the top ten hold about 6%. Sequenced: PBMCs. These receptors came from a woman aged 35 to 49 in good health and CMV-seropositive. The CDR3 runs from the conserved cysteine through the conserved F or W.

J gene | V gene | CDR3 protein
TRBJ1-1 | TRBV15 | CATSRDQVGVQNTEAFF
TRBJ2-2 | TRBV2 | CASTGTRSTGELFF
TRBJ1-2 | TRBV9 | CASSVGGRPGEGYTF
TRBJ2-7 | TRBV11-2 | CASSLVRQGDEQYF
TRBJ1-1 | TRBV7-6 | CASSHRDRFEEAFF
TRBJ2-3 | TRBV6-5 | CASSYSGTGGFGTQYF
TRBJ1-5 | TRBV5-8 | CASSSTFHSNQPQHF
TRBJ2-7 | TRBV9 | CASSVGTSGAYEQYF
TRBJ1-1 | TRBV10-3 | CAISDPTSPGGGHGGAFF
TRBJ2-5 | TRBV27 | CASSLVAGVQETQYF
TRBJ2-3 | TRBV29-1 | CSVVTGDRGLSDTHYF
TRBJ2-7 | TRBV29-1 | CSVGGGAYEQYF
TRBJ1-2 | TRBV27 | CASSLVPGQAEGYTF
TRBJ1-2 | TRBV2 | CASTVANQGGYTF
TRBJ2-7 | TRBV30 | CAWTGGTYEQYF
TRBJ1-1 | TRBV6-1 | CASSEIPQGIAFF
TRBJ1-2 | TRBV5-6 | CASSFRARNYGYTF
TRBJ2-7 | TRBV27 | CASSSGTGIYEQYF
TRBJ1-1 | TRBV6-1 | CASSRQPEGAAFF
TRBJ1-2 | TRBV6-5 | CASSRDRGFGGYTF
TRBJ2-3 | TRBV10-1 | CASSDGLAGEPTQYF
TRBJ2-7 | TRBV4-1 | CASSQYAGGSYEQYF
TRBJ2-3 | TRBV10-3 | CAISTGTSGAADTQYF
TRBJ1-1 | TRBV27 | CASSLMIRSPGTEAFF
TRBJ2-7 | TRBV7-6 | CASSLGQGTSYEQYF
TRBJ1-2 | TRBV5-1 | CASSPGGATTPNGYTF
TRBJ1-5 | TRBV5-8 | CASSYRGNNQPQHF
TRBJ2-7 | TRBV5-6 | CASSSGADYYEQYF
TRBJ2-2 | TRBV11-3 | CASSLRDKNTGELFF
TRBJ2-1 | TRBV18 | CASSDPGQVYNEQFF
TRBJ1-2 | TRBV4-1 | CASTSKRLWDRGPEGYGYTF
TRBJ1-3 | TRBV19 | CASSLGRGQYFASGNTIYF
TRBJ2-1 | TRBV29-1 | CSVEDNYNEQFF
TRBJ2-7 | TRBV7-8 | CASSLAETGKGEQYF
TRBJ1-4 | TRBV6-1 | CASSEEAEEKLFF
TRBJ2-1 | TRBV4-1 | CASSPPGLAGADNEQFF
TRBJ1-3 | TRBV7-9 | CASSLVGRNTIYF
TRBJ1-2 | TRBV6-6 | CASSYIPGEKDGYTF
TRBJ1-2 | TRBV10-3 | CAIRDSGDYGYTF
TRBJ2-7 | TRBV18 | CASSRGRSYEQYF
TRBJ1-1 | TRBV29-1 | CSVELPGGFAEAFF
TRBJ1-2 | TRBV5-1 | CASSWGTEGGYTF
TRBJ1-1 | TRBV5-4 | CASSLRQGNTEAFF
TRBJ1-4 | TRBV2 | CASKLGRSNEKLFF
TRBJ1-3 | TRBV28 | CASSLRRVGTIYF
TRBJ2-7 | TRBV6-1 | CASSLAGAYEQYF
TRBJ1-5 | TRBV19 | CASSESGGNQPQHF
TRBJ1-2 | TRBV5-6 | CASSLAVQNYGYTF
TRBJ1-3 | TRBV18 | CASSTQGGSIGNTIYF
TRBJ2-5 | TRBV6-6 | CASSLLSGGSETQYF
TRBJ2-7 | TRBV5-1 | CASSLSAGVDEQYF
TRBJ1-6 | TRBV7-6 | CASSLEVANSPLHF
TRBJ1-1 | TRBV19 | CASSMGQASVTEAFF